One and the same sample provided the 24 T cell receptor beta chains below, sequenced in a study of cytomegalovirus exposure and HLA in healthy donors. PCR used 60 Vbeta primers and 13 Jbeta primers. Generated by immunoSEQ multiplex PCR, the TCRdb table keeps only in-frame clones and is missing some. The data show some 120,000 clones, and the top ten clones hold about 2%. Sequencing input: PBMCs. Receptors originate from a man aged 40-49 years in good health and CMV-seronegative.

The chain couples TRBV7-2 to TRBJ2-7; no definite D call. This CDR3 is built from 13 residues. V shed 1 base and J shed 9 bases, with 13 bases lying between them. Germline values: CDR1 SGHTA, CDR2 FQGNSA. The CDR3 loop is CASSLDNIPPQYF. As DNA, the CDR3 is TGTGCCAGCAGCTTAGACAACATCCCGCCGCAGTACTTC.

The chain combines TRBV7-9 with TRBJ2-7, with 8 positions matching TRBD1. V dropped 4 bases and J dropped 1; count of bases not matched to a gene: 3. CDR3 length: 14 amino acids. Germline CDR1 reads SEHNR; CDR2 reads FQNEAQ (reference sequence). The CDR3 reads CASSSDRGSYEQYF. In nucleotides, the CDR3 is TGTGCCAGCAGCTCCGACAGGGGATCCTACGAGCAGTACTTC.

This chain joins TRBV6-1 and TRBJ2-1; 8 bases align to TRBD1. Germline-derived CDR1 and CDR2 are MNHNS and SASEGT. The CDR3 covers 13 residues. V lost 7 bases to trimming and J lost 7 bases; unmatched junction nucleotides: 6. DNA for the CDR3: TGTGCCAGCATCCTCACAGGGGGGAATGAGCAGTTCTTC. It is translated as CASILTGGNEQFF.

CDR3 in amino acids: CASSLDLRDNEQYF. Written as DNA, the CDR3 is TGTGCCAGCAGCTTAGATCTCAGGGATAACGAGCAGTACTTC. The rearrangement uses TRBV11-3 and TRBJ2-7; tentatively, D is TRBD1 (5 bases). In germline, CDR1 is SGHNT, CDR2 YENEEA. The CDR3 loop spans 14 amino acids. Trimming stripped 0 bases from V and 5 bases from J, with 11 bases between. Drawing the rest from reference TRBV11-3 and TRBJ2-7, the complete variable domain is EAGVVQSPRYKIIEKKQPVAFWCNPISGHNTLYWYLQNLGQGPELLIRYENEEAVDDSQLPKDRFSAERLKGVDSTLKIQPAELGDSAVYLCASSLDLRDNEQYFGPGTRLTVT.

The rearrangement joins TRBV11-2 to TRBJ2-7, with D possibly being TRBD2 (7 bases). The V gene lost 5 bases and the J gene lost 0 bases, with 11 bases spanning the gap. CDR1 and CDR2 from the germline V gene are SGHAT and FQNNGV. The length of the CDR3 is 14 residues. CDR3 in DNA: TGTGCCAGCAGCCGGGGGGCCGACTCCTACGAGCAGTACTTC. It is translated as CASSRGADSYEQYF.

The CDR3 sequence: CASRGQGGPYEQYF. In DNA, the CDR3 is TGTGCCAGCAGAGGACAGGGGGGTCCCTACGAGCAGTACTTC. V is TRBV28 and J is TRBJ2-7, with 10 bases matching TRBD1. The CDR3 loop spans 14 amino acids. Germline CDR1 and CDR2: MDHEN and SYDVKM. The ends lost 6 bases at V and 2 bases at J; junction bases unmatched: 4.

The chain couples TRBV4-3 to TRBJ2-1, with 9 nucleotides matching TRBD2. After removal of 4 bases from V and 1 base from J, the junction contained 8 bases not matched to a gene. Germline-derived CDR1 and CDR2 are LGHNA and YSLEER. The CDR3 spans 17 residues. For the CDR3, the DNA is TGCGCCAGCAGCCGCGGGGGTAGCGGGAGTTCCTACAATGAGCAGTTCTTC. Translation gives CASSRGGSGSSYNEQFF.

CDR3 bases: TGTGCCAGTAGTATAGAATCGGGGTATAGCAATCAGCCCCAGCATTTT. Its translation: CASSIESGYSNQPQHF. This chain links TRBV19 with TRBJ1-5; D not certain. Trimming took 0 bases from V and 0 from J, leaving 9 bases between them. CDR3 length: 16 amino acids. Germline CDR1 is LNHDA and CDR2 is SQIVND (reference sequence).

The chain links TRBV7-6 to TRBJ2-7, with D perhaps TRBD1 (5 bases). Trimming took 5 bases from V and 6 from J, leaving 17 bases between them. Germline CDR1 is SGHVS and CDR2 is FNYEAQ. The CDR3 consists of 14 residues. The CDR3 nucleotides read TGTGCCAGCAGCCCAGGAAGGGGTTTAGGCGAGCAGTACTTC. It translates to CASSPGRGLGEQYF.

The chain couples TRBV7-9 to TRBJ1-4; unclear D gene. The CDR3 is 18 amino acids. Trimming cost V 5 bases and J 0 bases, with 19 bases left between them. The germline CDR1 and CDR2 sequences are SEHNR and FQNEAQ (reference sequence). CDR3 loop: CASSPGRDSFATNEKLFF. CDR3 DNA sequence: TGTGCCAGCAGCCCCGGGAGAGATTCCTTTGCAACTAATGAAAAACTGTTTTTT. Based on the CDR3 plus reference TRBV7-9 and TRBJ1-4, the full variable domain is DTGVSQNPRHKITKRGQNVTFRCDPISEHNRLYWYRQTLGQGPEFLTYFQNEAQLEKSRLLSDRFSAERPKGSFSTLEIQRTEQGDSAMYLCASSPGRDSFATNEKLFFGSGTQLSVL.

V gene TRBV6-1 combines with J gene TRBJ1-6; D is possibly TRBD1 (6 bases). Per the germline V gene, CDR1 is MNHNS and CDR2 is SASEGT. This CDR3 contains 15 residues. V shed 10 bases and J shed 5 bases, with 18 bases lying between them. CDR3 sequence reads: CATPGGQGNNSPLHF. The DNA for the CDR3 is TGTGCCACCCCCGGGGGGCAGGGAAATAATTCACCCCTCCACTTT.

The chain joins TRBV30 to TRBJ1-3, with 7 bases matching TRBD1. CDR1 GTSNPN and CDR2 SVGIG come from the germline V gene (reference sequence). There are 14 residues in the CDR3. With 5 bases clipped from V and 0 bases from J, the junction kept 4 bases outside the gene matches. CDR3 loop: CAWETGTSGNTIYF. CDR3 DNA sequence: TGTGCCTGGGAGACAGGGACCTCTGGAAACACCATATATTTT.

The chain recombines TRBV7-6 with TRBJ2-3; 10 bases match TRBD1. V trimming: 2 bases; J trimming: 5 bases; junction bases outside the gene matches: 7. This CDR3 has 16 residues. Germline V gene lookup returns CDR1 SGHVS and CDR2 FNYEAQ. CDR3 bases: TGTGCCAGCAGCTTATCTCCGGGACAGGGGCGAGATACGCAGTATTTT. Its translation: CASSLSPGQGRDTQYF.

J is TRBJ2-1 and V is TRBV5-5; 7 bases line up with TRBD1. CDR3 length: 15 amino acids. The V segment lost 4 bases and the J segment 4 bases; nucleotides outside the gene matches: 8. CDR1 is SGHKS, CDR2 YYEKEE, per germline (reference sequence). The CDR3 bases are TGTGCCAGCAGCGCCGGGACAGTTTCATACAATGAGCAGTTCTTC. This sequence encodes CASSAGTVSYNEQFF.

The chain recombines TRBV6-5 with TRBJ2-5; a weak D match, TRBD2 (5 bases). The assigned J gene may be wrong: the sequence end matches TRBJ2-7 better. The length of the CDR3 is 14 residues. The germline gives CDR1 MNHEY, CDR2 SVGAGI. The CDR3 coding sequence is TGTGCCAGCAGTTACGCAGAGGGTATCTACGAGCAGTACTTC. Translation: CASSYAEGIYEQYF.

The V call is TRBV6-5, the J call TRBJ2-7; D is perhaps TRBD2 (5 bases). Trimming cost V 0 bases and J 2 bases, with 11 bases left between them. From germline, CDR1 is MNHEY and CDR2 SVGAGI. The CDR3 spans 15 residues. The CDR3 DNA reads TGTGCCAGCAGTTACTCGAGACGGGGAACCTACGAGCAGTACTTC. It specifies CASSYSRRGTYEQYF.

The V call is TRBV6-6, the J call TRBJ2-7, with 7 bases identical to TRBD2. Germline-derived CDR1 and CDR2 are MNHNY and SVGAGI (reference sequence). The CDR3 spans 13 residues. The J segment lost 7 bases and the V segment lost 4 bases, leaving 7 bases of the junction unmatched. Here the CDR3 DNA reads TGTGCCAGCAGTTTTTTTGGGGAGGGGGAGCAGTACTTC. As protein: CASSFFGEGEQYF.

The chain is built from TRBV29-1 and TRBJ2-1; 7 nucleotides match TRBD1. Germline V gene sequence: CDR1 SQVTM, CDR2 ANQGSEA. V shed 5 bases and J 8 bases; nucleotides not matched to a gene: 6. CDR3 length equals 12 residues. The CDR3 nucleotides are TGCAGCGTTTCTAAGGGGGCGGATGAGCAGTTCTTC. This gives the protein CSVSKGADEQFF.

This chain connects TRBV7-3 to TRBJ2-3; a possible D gene is TRBD1 (6 bases). Germline CDR1 reads SGHTA; CDR2 reads FQGTGA. CDR3 size: 15 residues. Trimming pared 2 bases from V and 2 bases from J, leaving 11 bases between. CDR3 residues: CASSLGGQPTDTQYF. As DNA, the CDR3 is TGTGCCAGCAGCTTAGGGGGACAACCCACAGATACGCAGTATTTT.

The chain combines TRBV11-2 with TRBJ1-4; D possibly corresponds to TRBD1 (5 bases). CDR1 is SGHAT, CDR2 FQNNGV, per germline. V lost 4 bases to trimming and J lost 11 bases, with 17 bases between them. The CDR3 covers 14 residues. CDR3 sequence: CASSSTVRVEKLFF. The CDR3 DNA reads as TGTGCCAGCAGCTCCACGGTCAGGGTAGAGAAACTGTTTTTT.

J is TRBJ2-7 and V is TRBV11-3; D is uncertain. Trimming shortened V by 1 base and J by 4 bases, and 5 bases separated the two germline ends. The CDR3 covers 12 residues. Germline V CDR1 and CDR2: SGHNT, YENEEA. The CDR3: CASSLVSYEQYF. The CDR3 bases are TGTGCCAGCAGCTTAGTGAGTTACGAGCAGTACTTC.

The rearrangement joins TRBV7-3 to TRBJ2-3, with 7 nucleotides matching TRBD1. From germline, CDR1 is SGHTA and CDR2 FQGTGA. V lost 0 bases, J lost 1 base, and 7 bases stayed unmatched. This CDR3 is built from 17 residues. CDR3 sequence reads: CASSLTGQGERTDTQYF. The DNA for the CDR3 is TGTGCCAGCAGCTTAACCGGGCAGGGGGAACGCACAGATACGCAGTATTTT.

The J gene is TRBJ2-7, the V gene TRBV7-4; D ambiguous. Trimming took off 6 bases at V and 7 bases at J, with 16 bases between the two ends. The CDR3 covers 13 residues. Germline CDR1 SGHVT, CDR2 SQSDAQ. The CDR3 here is CASSRRVALEQYF. In nucleotides, the CDR3 is TGTGCCAGCAGTCGCAGAGTAGCCTTAGAGCAGTACTTC. The full variable domain, rest sourced from reference TRBV7-4 and TRBJ2-7, is GAGVSQSPRYKVAKRGRDVALRCDSISGHVTLYWYRQTLGQGSEVLTYSQSDAQRDKSGRPSGRFSAERPERSVSTLKIQRTEQGDSAVYLCASSRRVALEQYFGPGTRLTVT.

The chain employs TRBV7-2 and TRBJ2-7, with D tentatively TRBD2 (5 bases). Germline CDR1 SGHTA, CDR2 FQGNSA. Between the trimmed V and J ends, which lost 1 base and 4 bases, there was a span of 14 bases. CDR3 length: 15 residues. DNA of the CDR3: TGTGCCAGCAGCTTAGTTAGCGAGACCCTTTACGAGCAGTACTTC. Its translation: CASSLVSETLYEQYF.